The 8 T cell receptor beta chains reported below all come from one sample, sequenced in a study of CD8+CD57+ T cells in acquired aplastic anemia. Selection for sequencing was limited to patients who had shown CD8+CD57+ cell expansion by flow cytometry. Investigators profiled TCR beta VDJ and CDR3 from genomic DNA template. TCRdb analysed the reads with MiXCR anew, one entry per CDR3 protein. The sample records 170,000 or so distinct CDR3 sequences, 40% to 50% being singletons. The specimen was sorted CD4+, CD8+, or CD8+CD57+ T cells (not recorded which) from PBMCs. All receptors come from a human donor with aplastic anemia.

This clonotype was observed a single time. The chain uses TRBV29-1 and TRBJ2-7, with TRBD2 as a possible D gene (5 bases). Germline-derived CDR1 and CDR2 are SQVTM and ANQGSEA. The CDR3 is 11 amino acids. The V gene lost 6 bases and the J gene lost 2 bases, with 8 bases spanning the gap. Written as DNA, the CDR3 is TGCAGCGTCCGGGATGCCTACGAGCAGTACTTC. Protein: CSVRDAYEQYF.

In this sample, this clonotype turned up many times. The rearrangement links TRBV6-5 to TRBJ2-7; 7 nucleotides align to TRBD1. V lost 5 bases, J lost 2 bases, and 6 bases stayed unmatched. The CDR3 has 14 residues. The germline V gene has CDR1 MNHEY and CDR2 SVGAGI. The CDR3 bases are TGTGCCAGCAGTCACCGACAGGGCCCCTACGAGCAGTACTTC. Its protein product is CASSHRQGPYEQYF.

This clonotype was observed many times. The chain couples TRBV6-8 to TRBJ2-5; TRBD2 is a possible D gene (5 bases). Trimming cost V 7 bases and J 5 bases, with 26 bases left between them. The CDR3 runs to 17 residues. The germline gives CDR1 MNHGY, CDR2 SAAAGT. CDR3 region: CASTTPGEEPSEETQYF. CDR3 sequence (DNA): TGTGCCAGCACCACTCCCGGGGAAGAACCGTCCGAGGAGACCCAGTACTTC.

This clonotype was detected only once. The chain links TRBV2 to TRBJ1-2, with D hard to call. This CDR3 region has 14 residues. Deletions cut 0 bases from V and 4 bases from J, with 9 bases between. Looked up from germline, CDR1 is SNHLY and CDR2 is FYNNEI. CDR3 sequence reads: CASSEARGIYGYTF. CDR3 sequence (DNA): TGTGCCAGCAGTGAAGCGCGGGGAATCTATGGCTACACCTTC.

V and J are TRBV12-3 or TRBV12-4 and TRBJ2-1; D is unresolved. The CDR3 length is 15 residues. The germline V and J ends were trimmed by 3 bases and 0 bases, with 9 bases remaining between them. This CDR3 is CASSLGFLSYNEQFF. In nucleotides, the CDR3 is TGTGCCAGCAGTTTGGGGTTTCTCTCCTACAATGAGCAGTTCTTC.

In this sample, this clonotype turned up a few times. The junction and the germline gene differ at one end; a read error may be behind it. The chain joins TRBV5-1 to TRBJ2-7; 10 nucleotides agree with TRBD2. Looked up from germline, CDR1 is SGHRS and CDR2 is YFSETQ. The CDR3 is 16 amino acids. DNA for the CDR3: TGCGCCAGCAGCCTGGATACTAGCGGGACGCTATACGAGCAGCACTTC. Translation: CASSLDTSGTLYEQHF.

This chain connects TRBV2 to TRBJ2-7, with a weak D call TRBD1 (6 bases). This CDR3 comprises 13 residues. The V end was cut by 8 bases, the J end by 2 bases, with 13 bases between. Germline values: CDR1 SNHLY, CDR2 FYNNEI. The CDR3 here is CASGLQGTYEQYF. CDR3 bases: TGTGCCAGCGGCCTACAGGGTACCTACGAGCAGTACTTC.

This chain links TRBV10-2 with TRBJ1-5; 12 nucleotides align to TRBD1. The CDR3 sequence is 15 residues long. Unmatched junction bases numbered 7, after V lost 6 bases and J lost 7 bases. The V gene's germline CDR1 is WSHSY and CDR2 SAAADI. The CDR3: CASRLGGQGAQPQHF. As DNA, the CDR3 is TGCGCCAGCAGACTGGGGGGACAGGGGGCCCAGCCCCAGCATTTT.